This TCR beta chain was captured in a study of regulatory T cells in long-lasting Graves disease. Study-level information: Antithyroid drugs had been taken under 3 months by newly diagnosed Graves' patients.

This clonotype has a count of ten or more. What it binds is not known. Trimming took 1 base from V and 8 from J, leaving 8 bases between them. The CDR3 loop spans 12 amino acids. The germline CDR1 and CDR2 sequences are SGHTA and FQGNSA. With iRepertoire HTBI primers and Arm-PCR of CDR3 regions, TCR beta libraries were built. Authors' data handling: In the combined samples, 62 TRBV and fewer than 15 TRBJ segments were identified. TCRdb independently ran MiXCR on the multiplex PCR reads; one entry per CDR3 protein. TCRdb assigned the V and J calls; the authors' analysis was not used. The data contain about 540,000 distinct CDR3 sequences, around an eighth of them singletons. Broader study findings: Persistent disease samples used TRBV28, TRBJ1-2 and TRBJ2-5 preferentially.

The time point denotes: newly diagnosed GD, antithyroid drugs for less than 3 months. After RNA was extracted from PBMCs, the TCR library was made from it. The data were also submitted as part of a second study, on T cells in Graves' hyperthyroidism and ophthalmopathy.

The clonotype comes from a man aged 25 to 40 with Graves disease. The chain links TRBV7-2 to TRBJ2-5; no clear D gene. The material was peripheral blood mononuclear cells (PBMCs), obtained at new diagnosis, from a patient treated with antithyroid drugs. The CDR3 DNA sequence: TGTGCCAGCAGCTTAGGGGCGCTCACCCAGTACTTC. This sequence encodes CASSLGALTQYF.